The present entry profiles one T cell receptor beta chain with its context. This entry belongs to a study of identifying expanded T cells in peripheral blood. Trimming took off 1 base at V and 1 base at J, with 13 bases between the two ends. CDR1 and CDR2 (germline): LNHDA, SQIVND (reference sequence). The CDR3 runs to 16 residues. Libraries were prepared by immunoSEQ multiplex PCR; TCRdb keeps only in-frame clonotypes and omits some of them. The table has 70,000 to 100,000 clones, around 87% seen once. Healthy donors had no documented immune events, such as infections, while sampled. The sample was blood. The TCR comes from a person aged 18 to 75 in good health. V usage is TRBV19 and J usage is TRBJ2-5; D could derive from TRBD1 or TRBD2 (6 bases each). This chain's CDR3 is CASSIGPGAIQETQYF. CDR3 sequence (DNA): TGTGCCAGTAGTATAGGGCCGGGGGCCATCCAAGAGACCCAGTACTTC.